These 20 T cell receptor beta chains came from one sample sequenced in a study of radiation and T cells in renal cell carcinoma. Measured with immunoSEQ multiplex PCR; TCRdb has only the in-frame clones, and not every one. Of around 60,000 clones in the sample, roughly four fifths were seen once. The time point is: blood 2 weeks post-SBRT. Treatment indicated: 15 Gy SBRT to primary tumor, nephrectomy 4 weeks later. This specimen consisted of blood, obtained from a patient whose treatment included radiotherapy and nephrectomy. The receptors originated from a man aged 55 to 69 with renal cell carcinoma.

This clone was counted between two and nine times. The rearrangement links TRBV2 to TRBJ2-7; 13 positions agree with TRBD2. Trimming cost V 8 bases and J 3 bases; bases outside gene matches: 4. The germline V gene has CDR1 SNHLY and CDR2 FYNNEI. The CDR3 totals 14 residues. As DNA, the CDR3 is TGTGCCAGCGTGGGACTAGCGGGGCTCTACGAGCAGTACGTC. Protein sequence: CASVGLAGLYEQYV.

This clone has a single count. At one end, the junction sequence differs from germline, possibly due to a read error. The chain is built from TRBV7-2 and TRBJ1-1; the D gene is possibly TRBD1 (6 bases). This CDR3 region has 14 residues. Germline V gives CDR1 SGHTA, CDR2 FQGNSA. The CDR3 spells CASSLGGVAREAFF. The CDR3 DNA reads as TGTGCCAGCAGTTTAGGGGGGGTCGCCAGAGAAGCTTTCTTT.

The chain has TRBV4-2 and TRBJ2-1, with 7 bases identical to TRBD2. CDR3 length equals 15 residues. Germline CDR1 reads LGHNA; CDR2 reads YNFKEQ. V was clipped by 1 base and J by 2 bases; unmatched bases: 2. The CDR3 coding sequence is TGTGCCAGCAGCCAAGGGGAGGGCCCCTACAATGAGCAGTTCTTC. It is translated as CASSQGEGPYNEQFF.

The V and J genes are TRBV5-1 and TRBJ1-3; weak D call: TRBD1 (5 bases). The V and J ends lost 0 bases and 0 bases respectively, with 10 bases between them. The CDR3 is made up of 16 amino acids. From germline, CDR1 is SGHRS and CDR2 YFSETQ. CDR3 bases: TGCGCCAGCAGCTTGGACCTCACAGGCTCTGGAAACACCATATATTTT. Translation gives CASSLDLTGSGNTIYF. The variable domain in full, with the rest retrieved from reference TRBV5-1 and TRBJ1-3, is KAGVTQTPRYLIKTRGQQVTLSCSPISGHRSVSWYQQTPGQGLQFLFEYFSETQRNKGNFPGRFSGRQFSNSRSEMNVSTLELGDSALYLCASSLDLTGSGNTIYFGEGSWLTVV.

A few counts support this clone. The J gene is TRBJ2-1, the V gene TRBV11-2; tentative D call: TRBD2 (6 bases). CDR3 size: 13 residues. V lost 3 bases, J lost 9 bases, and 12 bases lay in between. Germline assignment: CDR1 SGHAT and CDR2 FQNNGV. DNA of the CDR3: TGTGCCAGCAGCTTGAGGCTGGGGGGTGAGCAGTTCTTC. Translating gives CASSLRLGGEQFF.

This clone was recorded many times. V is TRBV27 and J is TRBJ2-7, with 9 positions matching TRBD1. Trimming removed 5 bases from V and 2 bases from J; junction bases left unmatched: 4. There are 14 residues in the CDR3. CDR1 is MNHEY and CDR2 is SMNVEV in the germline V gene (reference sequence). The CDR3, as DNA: TGTGCCAGCAGTATCCGACAGGGGGCCTACGAGCAGTACTTC. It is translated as CASSIRQGAYEQYF.

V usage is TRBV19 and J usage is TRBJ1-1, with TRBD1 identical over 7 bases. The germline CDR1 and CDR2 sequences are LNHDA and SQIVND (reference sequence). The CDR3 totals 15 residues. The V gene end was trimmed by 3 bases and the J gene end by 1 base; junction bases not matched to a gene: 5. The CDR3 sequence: CASSIRGPKNTEAFF. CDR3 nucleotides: TGTGCCAGTAGTATTAGGGGGCCCAAGAACACTGAAGCTTTCTTT. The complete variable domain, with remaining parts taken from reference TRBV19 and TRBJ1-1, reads DGGITQSPKYLFRKEGQNVTLSCEQNLNHDAMYWYRQDPGQGLRLIYYSQIVNDFQKGDIAEGYSVSREKKESFPLTVTSAQKNPTAFYLCASSIRGPKNTEAFFGQGTRLTVV.

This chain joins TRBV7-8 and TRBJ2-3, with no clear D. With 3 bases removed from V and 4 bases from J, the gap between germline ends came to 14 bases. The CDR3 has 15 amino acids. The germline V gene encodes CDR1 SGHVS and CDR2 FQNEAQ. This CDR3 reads CASSLKPTDPDTQYF. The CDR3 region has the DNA TGTGCCAGCAGCTTGAAGCCCACGGACCCAGATACGCAGTATTTT.

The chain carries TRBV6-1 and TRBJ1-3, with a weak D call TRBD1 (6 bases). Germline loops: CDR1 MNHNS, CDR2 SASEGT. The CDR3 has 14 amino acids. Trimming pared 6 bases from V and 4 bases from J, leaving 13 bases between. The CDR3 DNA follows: TGTGCCAGCAGGATAACAGGGTCAGGAAACACCATATATTTT. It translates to CASRITGSGNTIYF.

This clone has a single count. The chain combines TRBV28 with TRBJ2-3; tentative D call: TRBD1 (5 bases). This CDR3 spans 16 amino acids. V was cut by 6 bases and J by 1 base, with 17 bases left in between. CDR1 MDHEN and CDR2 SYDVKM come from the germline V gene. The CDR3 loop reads CASSTPHLTGTDTQYF. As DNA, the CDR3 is TGTGCCAGCAGCACCCCCCACCTGACAGGCACAGATACGCAGTATTTT.

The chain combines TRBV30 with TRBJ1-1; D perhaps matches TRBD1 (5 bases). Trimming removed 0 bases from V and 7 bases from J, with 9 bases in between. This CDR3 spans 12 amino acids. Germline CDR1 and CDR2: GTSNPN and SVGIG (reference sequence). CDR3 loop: CAWSVRQGEAFF. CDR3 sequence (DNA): TGTGCCTGGAGTGTACGTCAGGGTGAAGCTTTCTTT.

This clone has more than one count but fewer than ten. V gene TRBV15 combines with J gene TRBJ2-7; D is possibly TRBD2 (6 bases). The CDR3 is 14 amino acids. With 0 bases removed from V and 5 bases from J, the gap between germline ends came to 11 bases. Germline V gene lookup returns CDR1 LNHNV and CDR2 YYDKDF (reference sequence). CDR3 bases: TGTGCCACCAGCAGAGATGGGAGGCGGAACGAGCAGTACGTC. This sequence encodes CATSRDGRRNEQYV.

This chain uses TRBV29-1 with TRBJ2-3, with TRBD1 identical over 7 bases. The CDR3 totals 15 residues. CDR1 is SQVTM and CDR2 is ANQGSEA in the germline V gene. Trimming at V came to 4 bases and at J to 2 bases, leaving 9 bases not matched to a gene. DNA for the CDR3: TGCAGCGTTGTAATGGACAGGTCATTCACAGATACGCAGTATTTT. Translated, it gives CSVVMDRSFTDTQYF.

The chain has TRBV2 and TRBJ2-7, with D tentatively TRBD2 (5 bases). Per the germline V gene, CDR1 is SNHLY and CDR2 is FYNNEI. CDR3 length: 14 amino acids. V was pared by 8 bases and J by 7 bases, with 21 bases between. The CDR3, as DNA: TGTGCCAGCTCTTGGACTCCGGGCCGCTCGGAGCAGTACGTC. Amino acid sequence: CASSWTPGRSEQYV.

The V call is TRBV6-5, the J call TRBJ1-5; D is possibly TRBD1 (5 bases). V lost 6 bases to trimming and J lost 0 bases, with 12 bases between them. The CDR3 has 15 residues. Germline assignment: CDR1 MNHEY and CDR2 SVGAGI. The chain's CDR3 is CASSKTVISNQPQHF. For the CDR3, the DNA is TGTGCCAGCAGCAAGACAGTAATTAGCAATCAGCCCCAGCATTTT.

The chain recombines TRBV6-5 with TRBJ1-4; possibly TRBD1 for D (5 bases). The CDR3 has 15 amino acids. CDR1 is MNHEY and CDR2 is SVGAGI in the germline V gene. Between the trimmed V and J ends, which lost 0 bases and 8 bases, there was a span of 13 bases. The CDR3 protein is CASSYSRQGYEKLFF. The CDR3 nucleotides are TGTGCCAGCAGTTACTCGCGGCAGGGTTACGAAAAACTGTTTTTT.

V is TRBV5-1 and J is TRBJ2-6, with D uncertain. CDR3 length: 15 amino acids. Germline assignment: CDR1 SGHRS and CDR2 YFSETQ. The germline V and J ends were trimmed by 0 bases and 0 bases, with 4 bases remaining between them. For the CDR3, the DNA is TGCGCCAGCAGCTTGGGCAGCTCTGGGGCCAACGTCCTGACTTTC. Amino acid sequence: CASSLGSSGANVLTF. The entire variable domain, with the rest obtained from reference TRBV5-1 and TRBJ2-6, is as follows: KAGVTQTPRYLIKTRGQQVTLSCSPISGHRSVSWYQQTPGQGLQFLFEYFSETQRNKGNFPGRFSGRQFSNSRSEMNVSTLELGDSALYLCASSLGSSGANVLTFGAGSRLTVL.

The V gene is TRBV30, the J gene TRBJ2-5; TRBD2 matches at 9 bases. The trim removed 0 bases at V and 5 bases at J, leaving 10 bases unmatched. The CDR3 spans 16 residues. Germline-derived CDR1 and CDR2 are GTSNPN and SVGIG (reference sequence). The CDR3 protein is CAWSVWRREGRETQYF. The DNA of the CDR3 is TGTGCCTGGAGTGTATGGAGGCGGGAGGGCCGGGAGACCCAGTACTTC.

The CDR3 sequence is CASSLAGGTDTQYF. CDR3 bases: TGTGCCAGCAGCTTAGCCGGAGGGACAGATACGCAGTATTTT. This chain joins TRBV7-9 and TRBJ2-3; TRBD2 might be the D (6 bases). V lost 0 bases and J 3 bases, leaving 7 bases between the germline ends. This CDR3 is built from 14 residues. Germline lookup yields CDR1 SEHNR and CDR2 FQNEAQ (reference sequence). Supplemented by reference TRBV7-9 and TRBJ2-3, the full variable domain reads DTGVSQNPRHKITKRGQNVTFRCDPISEHNRLYWYRQTLGQGPEFLTYFQNEAQLEKSRLLSDRFSAERPKGSFSTLEIQRTEQGDSAMYLCASSLAGGTDTQYFGPGTRLTVL.

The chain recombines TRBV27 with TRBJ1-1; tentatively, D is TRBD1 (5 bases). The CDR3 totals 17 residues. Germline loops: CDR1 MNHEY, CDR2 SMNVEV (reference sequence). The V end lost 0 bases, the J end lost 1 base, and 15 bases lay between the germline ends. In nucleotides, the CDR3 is TGTGCCAGCAGTTTATCGGGGGGGTTTAGCTGGAACACTGAAGCTTTCTTT. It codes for CASSLSGGFSWNTEAFF.